This T cell receptor beta chain is from a study of blood T cell repertoires in COVID-19. Whole-study context: Researchers got acute and convalescent COVID-19 samples from the United States, Italy and Spain.

As processed by the authors: Estimation of nucleated cell counts was performed using reference gene primer amplification. Only in-frame clones appear in the TCRdb table, and some are missing; sequencing was by immunoSEQ multiplex PCR. V and J calls and clone size are those listed in that table; D and trimming were worked out from the DNA. The sample yields 200,000 to 250,000 clones, around three quarters seen once. Germline assignment: CDR1 MGHDK and CDR2 SYGVNS. The CDR3 runs 12 residues. V shed 4 bases and J shed 7 bases, with 8 bases lying between them. This clone has just a few counts. The chain has TRBV25-1 and TRBJ2-1; D not certain. The TCR originated in a woman between 65 and 79 years old with acute or convalescent COVID-19. Input material: peripheral blood. The DNA of the CDR3 is TGTGCCAGCAGTGCCCGGTTGAATGAGCAGTTCTTC. It specifies CASSARLNEQFF.